The 23 T cell receptor beta chains in this list originate from one sample, sequenced in a study of tumor-infiltrating lymphocytes in primary liver carcinoma. Making TCR beta cDNA involved around 540 ng total RNA and a constant-region primer. ARM-PCR, slightly modified, supplied the TCR beta libraries through three nested multiplex PCR rounds. The opening two PCR rounds, about 11 cycles each, paired TRBV1-TRBV30 forward primers with a C-beta reverse primer. TCRdb ran MiXCR on the multiplex PCR reads and lists one entry per CDR3 protein. The profile shows roughly 80,000 distinct CDR3 sequences, approximately 69% of them singletons. From unsorted bulk tissue weighing 20-30 mg, DNA and RNA were co-extracted. Sequenced input: tumor-adjacent normal liver tissue. These receptors all stem from a man aged 35 to 55 with primary liver carcinoma and hepatitis B virus infection.

This clonotype was recorded many times. V usage is TRBV6-2 or TRBV6-3 and J usage is TRBJ2-6; unclear D gene. Germline V lookup: CDR1 MNHEY, CDR2 SVGEGT. This CDR3 is 15 amino acids long. The V end lost 10 bases, the J end lost 2 bases, and 15 bases lay between the germline ends. CDR3 protein: CATLPHETGANVLTF. CDR3 sequence (DNA): TGTGCCACCCTCCCCCACGAGACTGGGGCCAACGTCCTGACTTTC.

Turning to this clonotype: This may stem from a read error, because a much larger clone lies one nucleotide away. The CDR3 does not end in the conserved phenylalanine or tryptophan, so this is likely a read error. No DNA is shown, since the ends of the CDR3 on it are uncertain; the CDR3 is the one TCRdb lists. V is TRBV25-1 and J is TRBJ1-4. Germline V CDR1 and CDR2: MGHDK, SYGVNS. The CDR3 extends over 8 residues, inclusive of both ends. The CDR3 is CAKAPAFL.

Of note for this clonotype: A junction end diverges from the germline sequence, so it may reflect a read error. This sequence joins TRBV11-2 and TRBJ2-3; TRBD2 is a possible D gene (6 bases). The CDR3 length is 15 residues. Germline CDR1 is SGHAT and CDR2 is FQNNGV. DNA of the CDR3: TGTGCCAGCAGCTTCTACGGGGGTAGCACAGATACGGGGTACTTT. Protein sequence: CASSFYGGSTDTGYF.

The genes are TRBV4-3 and TRBJ1-5; 9 nucleotides agree with TRBD1. The J segment lost 2 bases and the V segment lost 2 bases, leaving 7 bases of the junction unmatched. This CDR3 region has 17 residues. Germline loops: CDR1 LGHNA, CDR2 YSLEER. CDR3: CASSQTIQGAGNQPQHF. In DNA, the CDR3 is TGCGCCAGCAGCCAAACTATACAGGGGGCCGGCAATCAGCCCCAGCATTTT.

Worth noting for this clonotype: A clone one base away is much larger, so this may be a read error. This chain links TRBV4-2 with TRBJ2-7, with D possibly matching TRBD2 (5 bases). The CDR3 length is 15 residues. Per germline, CDR1 LGHNA and CDR2 YNFKEQ. CDR3 DNA: TGTGCCAGCAGCCAAGATAATGGGAGCGGCTACAAGCAGTACTTC. Translating it yields CASSQDNGSGYKQYF.

This chain links TRBV11-2 with TRBJ2-7, with 8 bases that match TRBD2. CDR1 is SGHAT, CDR2 FQNNGV, per germline. CDR3 size: 14 residues. The ends lost 2 bases at V and 11 bases at J; junction bases unmatched: 11. DNA for the CDR3: TGTGCCAGCAGCTTACTAGCGGGTGATTACGATAAGTACTTC. Protein sequence: CASSLLAGDYDKYF.

Concerning this clonotype: This sequence may be a read error, since a much larger clone differs from it by one base. The chain carries TRBV6-2 or TRBV6-3 and TRBJ1-1, with TRBD1 as a possible D gene (5 bases). The CDR3 sequence is 11 residues long. Germline CDR1 reads MNHEY; CDR2 reads SVGEGT. Here the CDR3 DNA reads TGTACCAGCAGTTCGGCAGGGCCGGCTTTCTTT. Residues: CTSSSAGPAFF.

The count of this clonotype is one. A read error is possible here, since a much larger clone lies one base away. The rearrangement links TRBV11-2 to TRBJ2-1; 12 nucleotides align to TRBD2. The germline V gene encodes CDR1 SGHAT and CDR2 FQNNGV. CDR3 length: 16 residues. The chain's CDR3 is CASSFRLAGDFNELFF. For the CDR3, the DNA is TGTGCCAGCAGCTTTCGACTAGCGGGAGATTTCAATGAGCTGTTCTTC.

As to this clonotype: An end of the junction differs from the germline gene, which may be a read error. This chain joins TRBV4-1 and TRBJ2-7; TRBD2 aligns across 7 bases. The CDR3 spans 16 residues. Germline V gives CDR1 MGHRA, CDR2 YSYEKL. Written as DNA, the CDR3 is TGCGCCAGCAGTCAACCCGGACTAGTGGAGTCCTCCGAGCAGTACTTC. Its protein is CASSQPGLVESSEQYF.

Points on this clonotype: A much bigger clone sits one base away, suggesting this may be a read error. This rearrangement joins TRBV10-2 to TRBJ2-2, with D tentatively TRBD2 (5 bases). Trimming took 4 bases from V and 8 from J, leaving 14 bases between them. CDR3 length equals 14 residues. CDR1 is WSHSY, CDR2 SAAADI, per germline. CDR3 region: CASSGRKGSGELFF. For the CDR3, the DNA is TGCGCCAGCAGTGGACGAAAAGGGAGTGGGGAGCTGTTTTTT.

This clonotype was observed once. A much larger clone differs by one base, so this may be a read error. CDR3 DNA: TGCAGCGTTGTATTCCGGGGAAGTGAGCAGTTCTTC. This translates into CSVVFRGSEQFF. The chain links TRBV29-1 to TRBJ2-1; tentatively, D is TRBD2 (5 bases). Looked up from germline, CDR1 is SQVTM and CDR2 is ANQGSEA. V lost 4 bases and J lost 9, with 13 bases in between. The length of the CDR3 is 12 residues.

Concerning this clonotype: Its ends do not fully match the called genes, so a read error is possible. The genes are TRBV11-2 and TRBJ2-2, with D possibly being TRBD2 (6 bases). Germline-derived CDR1 and CDR2 are SGHAT and FQNNGV. This CDR3 contains 16 residues. CDR3 in amino acids: CATHDPGRGNTGELFF. DNA of the CDR3: TGTGCTACCCATGATCCCGGGAGAGGGAACACAGGGGAGCTGTTTTTT.

This clonotype was seen at least ten times. The rearrangement joins TRBV7-8 to TRBJ2-7; 10 positions match TRBD1. Trimming cost V 4 bases and J 2 bases; bases outside gene matches: 5. This CDR3 contains 15 residues. Germline V CDR1 and CDR2: SGHVS, FQNEAQ. Here the CDR3 reads CASSSYDRGPYEQYF. In nucleotides, the CDR3 is TGTGCCAGCAGCTCTTATGACAGGGGGCCCTACGAGCAGTACTTC. Using reference TRBV7-8 and TRBJ2-7 for the parts outside the CDR3, the full variable domain is GAGVSQSPRYKVAKRGQDVALRCDPISGHVSLFWYQQALGQGPEFLTYFQNEAQLDKSGLPSDRFFAERPEGSVSTLKIQRTQQEDSAVYLCASSSYDRGPYEQYFGPGTRLTVT.

The CDR3: CASSPPQSYGQYF. CDR3 bases: TGTGCCAGCAGTCCCCCACAGAGCTACGGACAGTACTTC. The rearrangement joins TRBV6-5 to TRBJ2-7; D unclear. CDR1 is MNHEY and CDR2 is SVGAGI in the germline V gene. This CDR3 has 13 amino acids. Trimming took 5 bases from V and 10 from J, leaving 18 bases between them.

This clonotype was recorded at least ten times. The CDR3 loop reads CASSYNRGNEKLFF. CDR3 coding DNA: TGTGCCAGCAGTTACAACAGGGGGAATGAAAAACTGTTTTTT. The chain combines TRBV6-5 with TRBJ1-4, with 8 positions matching TRBD1. The CDR3 runs 14 residues. The trim removed 2 bases at V and 5 bases at J, leaving 1 base unmatched. Germline CDR1 reads MNHEY; CDR2 reads SVGAGI.

This clonotype was seen only a few times. Since a much larger clone is just one base distant, this may be a read error. The chain is built from TRBV12-3 or TRBV12-4 and TRBJ1-5; D remains ambiguous. The CDR3 covers 14 residues. CDR3 in amino acids: CVSSFWGGNQPQHF. CDR3 DNA sequence: TGTGTCAGCAGTTTCTGGGGAGGCAATCAGCCCCAGCATTTT.

As concerns this clonotype: The germline gene is not matched at one end of the junction; a read error may be the cause. The chain employs TRBV5-4 and TRBJ2-5; TRBD1 matches 7 bases. The CDR3 totals 14 residues. In germline, CDR1 is SGHNT, CDR2 YYREEE (reference sequence). The CDR3 sequence: CTSSLQGIGETQYF. As DNA, the CDR3 is TGTACCAGCAGCTTACAGGGGATAGGGGAGACCCAATACTTC.

As to this clonotype: One end of the junction is discordant with germline, which a read error may explain. The rearrangement uses TRBV12-3 or TRBV12-4 and TRBJ2-1; D possibly corresponds to TRBD1 (6 bases). CDR3 length: 16 amino acids. CDR3 coding DNA: TGTGCCAGCAGTTTAGGGGGACAAATCCCCTACAGTGAGCAGTTCTTC. Protein product: CASSLGGQIPYSEQFF.

Of note for this clonotype: One base away lies a much larger clone, so this may be a sequencing read error. The rearrangement links TRBV5-1 to TRBJ1-1; D is unresolved. The CDR3 is 14 residues long. The germline gives CDR1 SGHRS, CDR2 YFSETQ. CDR3 sequence (DNA): TGCGCCAGCAGCTTGTCCACATTGAACACTGAAGTTTTCTTT. Its translation: CASSLSTLNTEVFF. The full variable domain, in which reference TRBV5-1 and TRBJ1-1 provide the parts outside the CDR3, is KAGVTQTPRYLIKTRGQQVTLSCSPISGHRSVSWYQQTPGQGLQFLFEYFSETQRNKGNFPGRFSGRQFSNSRSEMNVSTLELGDSALYLCASSLSTLNTEVFFGQGTRLTVV.

Concerning this clonotype: The junction departs from the called germline gene at one end, perhaps through a read error. The V gene is TRBV6-1, the J gene TRBJ2-3; the D gene could be TRBD1 or TRBD2 (5 bases each). This CDR3 region has 12 residues. Germline V gene data show CDR1 as MNHNS and CDR2 as SASEGT. In DNA, the CDR3 is TGTGCCAGTAGTGAAGTGGGGGAAACATGGTTTTTT. Translated: CASSEVGETWFF.

Turning to this clonotype: Mismatch with germline at one junction end may stem from a read error. The chain recombines TRBV29-1 with TRBJ2-3; D perhaps matches TRBD1 (6 bases). This CDR3 spans 16 amino acids. Germline CDR1 SQVTM, CDR2 ANQGSEA. CDR3 protein: CSVLGTLRTSTDTQYF. The CDR3 DNA sequence: TGTAGTGTCCTCGGGACACTTCGCACGAGCACAGATACGCAGTATTTT.

For this clonotype: Here the CDR3 omits its conserved ending phenylalanine or tryptophan, so a read error is the likely source. This chain connects TRBV6-2 or TRBV6-3 to TRBJ2-1, with D possibly being TRBD2 (5 bases). Germline CDR1 reads MNHEY; CDR2 reads SVGEGT. Trimming left V 0 bases short and J 12 bases short, with 15 bases between. The CDR3 runs 14 residues. The CDR3 nucleotides are TGTGCCAGCAGTTACTCGACCCACCGGGATGGGCAGTTCATC. The encoded protein is CASSYSTHRDGQFI.

At least ten counts were recorded for this clonotype. V usage is TRBV12-3 or TRBV12-4 and J usage is TRBJ2-6; 9 positions match TRBD1. Trimming at V came to 8 bases and at J to 2 bases, leaving 13 bases not matched to a gene. The CDR3 spans 18 residues. CDR3 protein: CASSYGTGLNTGANVLTF. The CDR3 region has the DNA TGTGCCAGCTCCTACGGGACAGGGCTAAATACTGGGGCCAACGTCCTGACTTTC.